The following is a TCR beta chain sequence with its context. This entry belongs to a study of blood T cell repertoires in COVID-19. Turning to the study itself: Samples came from the United States, Italy and Spain, spanning acute and convalescent COVID-19. Sources were T cells, B-cell-depleted T cells, or PBMCs; the material itself was cDNA or gDNA.

As originally analysed: Cell counts per sample came from amplifying reference gene primers. The repertoire was sequenced with immunoSEQ multiplex PCR; TCRdb's copy has only in-frame clones and lacks some. The D gene and trimming were derived from the DNA, and the V and J assignments and clone size from that table. The sample lists 75,000 to 90,000 clones, 90% occurring once. This CDR3 contains 15 residues. CDR1 and CDR2 (germline): SGHDT, YYEEEE. The germline V and J ends were trimmed by 1 base and 0 bases, with 8 bases remaining between them. The chain links TRBV5-6 to TRBJ1-3; possible D gene TRBD1, 5 bases. The material sequenced was peripheral blood. This receptor was identified in a woman between 45 and 60 years old in a cohort sampled during active COVID-19. CDR3 sequence (DNA): TGTGCCAGCAGCTTGCGGCAGGGCTCTGGAAACACCATATATTTT. Protein sequence: CASSLRQGSGNTIYF.